Shown below are 27 T cell receptor beta chains from a single sample sequenced in a study of T cells of healthy individuals. MiXCR, applied by TCRdb to the 5' RACE reads, yields one record per CDR3 protein. The data show around 63,000 distinct CDR3 sequences, roughly 15% seen once. These receptor sequences come from a human donor in good health.

This clonotype was counted many times. The rearrangement joins TRBV5-1 to TRBJ2-2; D possibly matches TRBD1 or TRBD2 (6 bases each). Germline-derived CDR1 and CDR2 are SGHRS and YFSETQ. Trimming left V 0 bases short and J 0 bases short, with 9 bases between. This CDR3 is 16 amino acids long. CDR3 DNA: TGCGCCAGCAGCTTGGAGGAGGGGGCGAACACCGGGGAGCTGTTTTTT. This translates into CASSLEEGANTGELFF.

At least ten counts were recorded for this clonotype. The J gene is TRBJ1-1, the V gene TRBV7-2; perhaps TRBD1 as D (5 bases). V was trimmed by 9 bases and J by 2 bases, leaving 13 bases between them. This CDR3 spans 13 amino acids. Germline V lookup: CDR1 SGHTA, CDR2 FQGNSA. CDR3 sequence (DNA): TGTGCCAGTAAAATAGGGGTTAACACTGAAGCTTTCTTT. Encoded protein: CASKIGVNTEAFF.

This clonotype was counted a few times. CDR3 amino acids: CASGPGASSGANVLTF. CDR3 sequence (DNA): TGTGCCAGCGGTCCGGGGGCAAGCTCTGGGGCCAACGTCCTGACTTTC. V is TRBV2 and J is TRBJ2-6; TRBD1 or TRBD2 may be the D gene (6 bases each). CDR3 size: 16 residues. Trimming left V 8 bases short and J 0 bases short, with 14 bases between. The germline V gene encodes CDR1 SNHLY and CDR2 FYNNEI.

This clonotype has only a few counts. The genes are TRBV25-1 and TRBJ2-5, with 7 bases identical to TRBD2. The germline CDR1 and CDR2 sequences are MGHDK and SYGVNS. The CDR3 contains 13 residues. The junction had 3 bases not matched to a gene; V was cut back by 6 bases and J by 2 bases. This CDR3 reads CASRTAGQETQYF. The DNA for the CDR3 is TGTGCCAGCAGGACAGCGGGGCAAGAGACCCAGTACTTC.

This clonotype was picked up many times. The V call is TRBV10-3, the J call TRBJ2-3; D is possibly TRBD2 (6 bases). V was pared by 3 bases and J by 0 bases, with 13 bases between. The CDR3 consists of 16 residues. Germline V CDR1 and CDR2: ENHRY, SYGVKD. CDR3 bases: TGTGCCATCAGTGAAGGGACTCGAGTTAGCACAGATACGCAGTATTTT. Encoded protein: CAISEGTRVSTDTQYF.

V usage is TRBV12-3 or TRBV12-4 and J usage is TRBJ1-1, with no clear D. The CDR3 contains 13 residues. The ends were cut back, 6 bases at V and 1 base at J, with 9 bases in the middle. Here the CDR3 DNA reads TGTGCCAGCAGCGTCAACAGGAACACTGAAGCTTTCTTT. This gives the protein CASSVNRNTEAFF.

This clonotype was detected ten times or more. V usage is TRBV12-3 or TRBV12-4 and J usage is TRBJ2-7, with 8 bases lining up with TRBD1. V gave up 5 bases and J gave up 1 base; unmatched junction bases: 4. This CDR3 region has 14 residues. The CDR3 sequence: CASSPRTGSYEQYF. The CDR3, as DNA: TGTGCCAGCAGTCCCCGGACAGGGTCCTACGAGCAGTACTTC.

This clonotype has just a few counts. The CDR3, as DNA: TGTGCCAGCAACGATCAAGCGGGAGGTATCTACAATGAGCAGTTCTTC. It encodes CASNDQAGGIYNEQFF. The chain uses TRBV6-5 and TRBJ2-1; 9 nucleotides line up with TRBD2. Per the germline V gene, CDR1 is MNHEY and CDR2 is SVGAGI. This CDR3 comprises 16 residues. Germline trimming cut 7 bases from V and 3 bases from J; bases unmatched to any gene: 10.

This clonotype was seen repeatedly, ten times or more. This chain connects TRBV27 to TRBJ1-4; tentative D call: TRBD1 (5 bases). V was clipped by 4 bases and J by 0 bases, with 9 bases between them. Per germline, CDR1 MNHEY and CDR2 SMNVEV (reference sequence). This CDR3 has 15 amino acids. CDR3 coding DNA: TGTGCCAGCAGTTCTCAGGGTGCAACTAATGAAAAACTGTTTTTT. Translated, it gives CASSSQGATNEKLFF.

In its sample, this clonotype was seen many times. The chain employs TRBV4-1 and TRBJ1-1; no reliable D call. The germline gives CDR1 MGHRA, CDR2 YSYEKL. The CDR3 totals 13 residues. Trimming stripped 0 bases from V and 4 bases from J, with 6 bases between. CDR3 protein: CASSQDVGTEAFF. The DNA of the CDR3 is TGCGCCAGCAGCCAAGATGTGGGCACTGAAGCTTTCTTT.

The chain recombines TRBV28 with TRBJ2-7; 7 nucleotides agree with TRBD1. Per the germline V gene, CDR1 is MDHEN and CDR2 is SYDVKM. Unmatched junction bases numbered 7, after V lost 6 bases and J lost 2 bases. The CDR3 has 14 amino acids. CDR3 sequence: CASRAGQVPYEQYF. In DNA form, the CDR3 reads TGTGCCAGCAGGGCCGGACAGGTCCCCTACGAGCAGTACTTC.

This clonotype has a handful of counts. The J gene is TRBJ2-7, the V gene TRBV9; TRBD2 might be the D (6 bases). The CDR3 totals 13 residues. Trimming took off 2 bases at V and 3 bases at J, with 9 bases between the two ends. Germline CDR1 is SGDLS and CDR2 is YYNGEE. The DNA of the CDR3 is TGTGCCAGCAGCGTTGGCGGGGACTACGAGCAGTACTTC. This gives the protein CASSVGGDYEQYF.

V and J are TRBV4-1 and TRBJ2-5; 7 bases are a match to TRBD1. The CDR3 is made up of 14 amino acids. V trimming: 1 base; J trimming: 4 bases; junction bases outside the gene matches: 3. Germline V gene lookup returns CDR1 MGHRA and CDR2 YSYEKL. CDR3 sequence: CASSQAAGGETQYF. CDR3 bases: TGCGCCAGCAGCCAAGCCGCAGGGGGAGAGACCCAGTACTTC.

The rearrangement joins TRBV5-1 to TRBJ2-5; a weak D match, TRBD2 (6 bases). Trimming removed 4 bases at V and 5 bases at J, with 21 bases between. From germline, CDR1 is SGHRS and CDR2 YFSETQ. This CDR3 has 16 residues. CDR3 residues: CASSDGGTVKGETQYF. The CDR3 bases are TGCGCCAGCAGCGACGGAGGGACCGTAAAGGGGGAGACCCAGTACTTC. The variable domain in full, completed from reference TRBV5-1 and TRBJ2-5, reads KAGVTQTPRYLIKTRGQQVTLSCSPISGHRSVSWYQQTPGQGLQFLFEYFSETQRNKGNFPGRFSGRQFSNSRSEMNVSTLELGDSALYLCASSDGGTVKGETQYFGPGTRLLVL.

The rearrangement links TRBV6-1 to TRBJ2-5; the match to TRBD2 covers 8 bases. Germline trimming cut 5 bases from V and 4 bases from J; bases unmatched to any gene: 3. CDR3 length: 13 amino acids. The V gene's germline CDR1 is MNHNS and CDR2 SASEGT. CDR3 amino acids: CASSLTSAETQYF. CDR3 in DNA: TGTGCCAGCAGTCTGACTAGCGCAGAGACCCAGTACTTC.

This clonotype was counted many times. V is TRBV5-6 and J is TRBJ2-3, with D maybe TRBD1 (6 bases). CDR1 is SGHDT and CDR2 is YYEEEE in the germline V gene. This CDR3 region has 15 residues. V was pared by 4 bases and J by 1 base, with 13 bases between. CDR3 residues: CASSPISGGTDTQYF. CDR3 DNA sequence: TGTGCCAGCAGCCCGATTTCAGGGGGCACAGATACGCAGTATTTT.

This clonotype turned up a few times. This rearrangement joins TRBV5-1 to TRBJ2-5; the D is unclear. CDR1 and CDR2 (germline): SGHRS, YFSETQ. The CDR3 totals 12 residues. Trimming pared 0 bases from V and 4 bases from J, leaving 4 bases between. CDR3 region: CASSLEGETQYF. CDR3 in DNA: TGCGCCAGCAGCTTGGAGGGAGAGACCCAGTACTTC. The variable domain in full, completed from reference TRBV5-1 and TRBJ2-5, reads KAGVTQTPRYLIKTRGQQVTLSCSPISGHRSVSWYQQTPGQGLQFLFEYFSETQRNKGNFPGRFSGRQFSNSRSEMNVSTLELGDSALYLCASSLEGETQYFGPGTRLLVL.

The V gene is TRBV20-1, the J gene TRBJ2-3; D perhaps matches TRBD1 (5 bases). V lost 6 bases and J 4 bases, leaving 11 bases between the germline ends. CDR1 is DFQATT, CDR2 SNEGSKA, per germline (reference sequence). The CDR3 is made up of 12 amino acids. The CDR3, as DNA: TGCAGTGCGGCCAGGGAAGCAGATACGCAGTATTTT. Translation gives CSAAREADTQYF.

In its sample, this clonotype was seen many times. The rearrangement uses TRBV6-4 and TRBJ2-3; 14 bases agree with TRBD2. The CDR3 runs to 15 residues. From germline, CDR1 is MRHNA and CDR2 SNTAGT. With V trimmed by 5 bases and J by 5 bases, 3 bases remained unmatched. CDR3 nucleotides: TGTGCCAGCAGTCGGACTAGCGGGGGGTTAGATACGCAGTATTTT. The encoded protein is CASSRTSGGLDTQYF.

V gene TRBV12-3 or TRBV12-4 combines with J gene TRBJ2-7, with 8 bases identical to TRBD2. The CDR3 extends over 12 amino acids. Trimming removed 8 bases from V and 7 bases from J; junction bases left unmatched: 7. This CDR3 is CASGGLAREQYF. The CDR3 DNA reads as TGTGCCAGCGGCGGACTAGCCCGGGAGCAGTACTTC.

CDR3: CASSLEGLSYEQYF. Written as DNA, the CDR3 is TGTGCCAGCAGCTTGGAGGGCCTCTCCTACGAGCAGTACTTC. This chain connects TRBV5-4 to TRBJ2-7; unclear D gene. Trimming removed 0 bases from V and 0 bases from J, with 7 bases in between. Per germline, CDR1 SGHNT and CDR2 YYREEE (reference sequence). The CDR3 runs 14 residues.

Ten or more counts support this clonotype. The chain employs TRBV5-1 and TRBJ1-2; D unresolved. V was shortened by 2 bases and J by 5 bases, with 7 bases between the two germline ends. The germline V gene has CDR1 SGHRS and CDR2 YFSETQ. This CDR3 spans 12 amino acids. CDR3 sequence reads: CASSFDRYGYTF. In DNA, the CDR3 is TGCGCCAGCAGCTTCGACCGTTATGGCTACACCTTC.

The chain employs TRBV6-5 and TRBJ1-1, with 10 bases aligning to TRBD1. Germline trimming cut 6 bases from V and 4 bases from J; bases unmatched to any gene: 2. The germline V gene has CDR1 MNHEY and CDR2 SVGAGI. The CDR3 is 13 residues long. The CDR3: CASRRQGATEAFF. The DNA for the CDR3 is TGTGCCAGCAGGAGACAGGGGGCCACTGAAGCTTTCTTT.

This clonotype has ten or more counts. The chain carries TRBV14 and TRBJ2-1; perhaps D is TRBD1 or TRBD2 (5 bases each). This CDR3 comprises 15 residues. The V end lost 6 bases, the J end lost 5 bases, and 17 bases lay between the germline ends. Looked up from germline, CDR1 is SGHDN and CDR2 is FVKESK. The CDR3 DNA sequence: TGTGCCAGCAGTCGCGGGCAAAGGGGAGACAATGAGCAGTTCTTC. Residues: CASSRGQRGDNEQFF.

The chain employs TRBV18 and TRBJ2-1; D is unclear. The CDR3 length is 13 residues. Germline V gene lookup returns CDR1 KGHSH and CDR2 LQKENI. Deletions cut 0 bases from V and 9 bases from J, with 9 bases between. The CDR3: CASSPPVTVEQFF. CDR3 bases: TGTGCCAGCTCACCACCGGTAACAGTTGAGCAGTTCTTC. Full variable domain (remainder filled in from reference TRBV18 and TRBJ2-1): NAGVMQNPRHLVRRRGQEARLRCSPMKGHSHVYWYRQLPEEGLKFMVYLQKENIIDESGMPKERFSAEFPKEGPSILRIQQVVRGDSAAYFCASSPPVTVEQFFGPGTRLTVL.

This clonotype occurred a few times. V is TRBV19 and J is TRBJ1-1, with D unclear. Germline CDR1 is LNHDA and CDR2 is SQIVND (reference sequence). Trimming pared 3 bases from V and 5 bases from J, leaving 10 bases between. The CDR3 length is 13 residues. The CDR3 nucleotides read TGTGCCAGTAGTATCCGCCCAGCAACTGAAGCTTTCTTT. It translates to CASSIRPATEAFF.

The chain has TRBV7-9 and TRBJ2-7; 9 bases line up with TRBD1. CDR3 length: 14 amino acids. Germline trimming cut 5 bases from V and 0 bases from J; bases unmatched to any gene: 2. CDR1 and CDR2 from the germline V gene are SEHNR and FQNEAQ (reference sequence). In DNA, the CDR3 is TGTGCCAGCAGCGTACAGGGGGCCTCCTACGAGCAGTACTTC. As protein: CASSVQGASYEQYF. Based on the CDR3 plus reference TRBV7-9 and TRBJ2-7, the full variable domain is DTGVSQNPRHKITKRGQNVTFRCDPISEHNRLYWYRQTLGQGPEFLTYFQNEAQLEKSRLLSDRFSAERPKGSFSTLEIQRTEQGDSAMYLCASSVQGASYEQYFGPGTRLTVT.